The 27 T cell receptor beta chains given below trace back to one sample, sequenced in a study of blood T cells in healthy people across ages. Next came a second PCR, run for about 6 to 12 cycles, which used a sample-barcoded 5' primer along with a J-beta primer mix. TCRdb itself ran the 5' RACE reads through MiXCR, one entry per CDR3 protein. The sample yields 600,000 or so distinct CDR3 sequences, about 30% seen once. Sequencing was carried out using blood. The receptors originated from an elderly woman in good health.

This clonotype was recorded many times. This chain joins TRBV6-2 or TRBV6-3 and TRBJ2-3, with TRBD1 identical over 8 bases. The CDR3 length is 15 residues. Germline trimming cut 5 bases from V and 1 base from J; bases unmatched to any gene: 5. Germline V CDR1 and CDR2: MNHEY, SVGEGT. CDR3 coding DNA: TGTGCCAGCAGTCCCAGGGGGCGCGGCACAGATACGCAGTATTTT. Its protein is CASSPRGRGTDTQYF.

Note on this clonotype: With a much larger clone just one base away, this may be a read error. J is TRBJ1-1 and V is TRBV6-6; tentatively, D is TRBD1 (5 bases). Germline V CDR1 and CDR2: MNHNY, SVGAGI (reference sequence). This CDR3 has 13 amino acids. CDR3 DNA: TGTGCCGGCAGACCTCGGGGGGACACTGAAGCTTTCTTT. Protein sequence: CAGRPRGDTEAFF.

This clonotype was counted only a few times. V gene TRBV7-2 combines with J gene TRBJ2-5; the match to TRBD2 covers 13 bases. The V gene's germline CDR1 is SGHTA and CDR2 FQGNSA. After removal of 0 bases from V and 2 bases from J, the junction contained 3 bases not matched to a gene. This CDR3 comprises 17 residues. The DNA for the CDR3 is TGTGCCAGCAGCTTAGCCACACTAGCGGGGGGGCAAGAGACCCAGTACTTC. This translates into CASSLATLAGGQETQYF.

This clonotype was seen only a few times. This rearrangement joins TRBV6-5 to TRBJ1-6; D unresolved. Germline values: CDR1 MNHEY, CDR2 SVGAGI. The CDR3 is made up of 15 amino acids. The V end lost 4 bases, the J end lost 7 bases, and 14 bases lay between the germline ends. CDR3 in DNA: TGTGCCAGCAGTTTAACACGCAAATCAAATTCACCCCTCCACTTT. It translates to CASSLTRKSNSPLHF.

This clonotype was found many times. The chain employs TRBV5-1 and TRBJ2-7; 7 nucleotides agree with TRBD1. This CDR3 has 14 amino acids. V shed 4 bases and J 4 bases; nucleotides not matched to a gene: 8. Germline V gene sequence: CDR1 SGHRS, CDR2 YFSETQ. The CDR3 DNA is TGCGCCAGCAGCCTACAGGGGTGGGGATACGAGCAGTACTTC. Its translation: CASSLQGWGYEQYF.

Ten or more counts support this clonotype. CDR3 nucleotides: TGCGCCAGCAGCGTGGGGCCTTCCAAAGAGACCCAGTACTTC. Encoded protein: CASSVGPSKETQYF. The rearrangement uses TRBV5-1 and TRBJ2-5, with a tentative D call TRBD1 (5 bases). Looked up from germline, CDR1 is SGHRS and CDR2 is YFSETQ. This CDR3 is 14 amino acids long. Trimming pared 4 bases from V and 3 bases from J, leaving 13 bases between.

A word on this clonotype: One end of the junction fails to match germline, which may point to a read error. The chain recombines TRBV20-1 with TRBJ2-5; maybe TRBD2 (6 bases). CDR1 is DFQATT and CDR2 is SNEGSKA in the germline V gene (reference sequence). The CDR3 consists of 16 residues. CDR3 nucleotides: TGCAGCGCTAGAGCCCGAGGACCAGCGGGTTCGGGGACCCAGTACTTC. Translation: CSARARGPAGSGTQYF.

This clonotype was recorded many times. The genes are TRBV28 and TRBJ1-1, with 7 bases aligning to TRBD1. CDR1 is MDHEN, CDR2 SYDVKM, per germline. The CDR3 covers 18 residues. V dropped 7 bases and J dropped 4; count of bases not matched to a gene: 21. The CDR3 sequence: CASNKFLAGTAGVTEAFF. CDR3 sequence (DNA): TGTGCCAGCAACAAGTTCCTTGCTGGGACAGCGGGGGTCACTGAAGCTTTCTTT.

This clonotype has at least ten counts. CDR3 sequence: CASRPRAGGMDTQYF. DNA of the CDR3: TGTGCCAGCAGGCCTCGGGCGGGGGGGATGGATACGCAGTATTTT. The V gene is TRBV2, the J gene TRBJ2-3; 9 nucleotides agree with TRBD2. The CDR3 runs 15 residues. Per the germline V gene, CDR1 is SNHLY and CDR2 is FYNNEI. V shed 6 bases and J 6 bases; nucleotides not matched to a gene: 10.

DNA of the CDR3: TGTGCCAGCGCCCCCCAGGCCGCTTACAATCAGCCCCAGCATTTT. Its translation: CASAPQAAYNQPQHF. The J gene is TRBJ1-5, the V gene TRBV2; D is uncertain. Trimming took off 8 bases at V and 3 bases at J, with 17 bases between the two ends. This CDR3 spans 15 amino acids. CDR1 SNHLY and CDR2 FYNNEI come from the germline V gene.

In its sample, this clonotype was seen many times. The chain couples TRBV20-1 to TRBJ1-1; TRBD1 aligns across 7 bases. The CDR3 extends over 14 amino acids. Germline V gives CDR1 DFQATT, CDR2 SNEGSKA (reference sequence). With 0 bases clipped from V and 7 bases from J, the junction kept 8 bases outside the gene matches. CDR3 in amino acids: CSAREGGGQDEAFF. CDR3 nucleotide sequence: TGCAGTGCTAGAGAGGGGGGAGGACAGGATGAAGCTTTCTTT.

The rearrangement links TRBV12-3 or TRBV12-4 to TRBJ2-3, with 9 bases identical to TRBD2. This CDR3 has 14 residues. V was clipped by 5 bases and J by 4 bases; unmatched bases: 4. CDR3 protein: CASSELAGADTQYF. CDR3 nucleotide sequence: TGTGCCAGCAGTGAACTAGCGGGCGCAGATACGCAGTATTTT.

This clonotype occurred many times. A much larger clone sits a single nucleotide away, making a read error possible. This sequence joins TRBV7-9 and TRBJ2-7; no clear D. The CDR3 totals 12 residues. Per germline, CDR1 SEHNR and CDR2 FQNEAQ (reference sequence). The CDR3 DNA is TGTTCCAGCAGCCGATCCTCCGATGTGCAGTACTTC. This translates into CSSSRSSDVQYF.

This clonotype was detected a few times. Since a much larger clone is just one base distant, this may be a read error. This chain joins TRBV5-1 and TRBJ2-5; 7 nucleotides match TRBD2. The CDR3 covers 14 residues. Germline V gives CDR1 SGHRS, CDR2 YFSETQ. With 3 bases clipped from V and 11 bases from J, the junction kept 13 bases outside the gene matches. This CDR3 reads CASSWGGGSSEQYF. CDR3 sequence (DNA): TGCGCCAGCAGCTGGGGGGGAGGTTCAAGTGAGCAGTACTTC.

This clonotype appeared many times. The chain is built from TRBV30 and TRBJ1-4, with D possibly being TRBD1 (6 bases). Germline V gene lookup returns CDR1 GTSNPN and CDR2 SVGIG (reference sequence). There are 15 residues in the CDR3. Deletions cut 2 bases from V and 5 bases from J, with 15 bases between. The CDR3 region is CAWSRRGHPNEKLFF. CDR3 sequence (DNA): TGTGCCTGGAGTCGACGGGGGCACCCGAATGAAAAACTGTTTTTT.

This clonotype was detected only a few times. This may be a read error: a much more frequent sequence differs by one nucleotide. V usage is TRBV9 and J usage is TRBJ2-5, with TRBD2 matching over 12 bases. Germline V CDR1 and CDR2: SGDLS, YYNGEE. The V segment lost 4 bases and the J segment 11 bases; nucleotides outside the gene matches: 18. CDR3 length: 17 residues. CDR3 in amino acids: CASSPGLAGNTYNEQYF. DNA for the CDR3: TGTGCCAGCAGCCCCGGACTAGCGGGGAATACCTACAATGAGCAGTACTTC.

The V gene is TRBV7-9, the J gene TRBJ1-1, with D possibly TRBD1 on 5 matching bases. The CDR3 is 13 residues long. CDR1 is SEHNR and CDR2 is FQNEAQ in the germline V gene (reference sequence). The V end lost 1 base, the J end lost 7 bases, and 10 bases lay between the germline ends. This CDR3 is CASSLEGRSEAFF. The DNA of the CDR3 is TGTGCCAGCAGCTTAGAGGGACGCAGTGAAGCTTTCTTT.

This clonotype was counted a single time. V gene TRBV9 combines with J gene TRBJ2-7, with a possible D match to TRBD1 (6 bases). The end of the DNA aligns better with TRBJ2-5, so the J call may be wrong. Germline-derived CDR1 and CDR2 are SGDLS and YYNGEE. This CDR3 is 15 amino acids long. The CDR3 region has the DNA TGTGCCAGCAGCGTTTCGGGACACCCCTCCGAGACCCAGTACTTC. Protein sequence: CASSVSGHPSETQYF.

This clonotype was counted at least ten times. CDR3 nucleotides: TGCAGTGCTAGAGATCGTTCGGGGACCAATGAGCAGTTCTTC. Translating gives CSARDRSGTNEQFF. V is TRBV20-1 and J is TRBJ2-1; D tentatively fits TRBD1 or TRBD2 (5 bases each). This CDR3 has 14 residues. The germline V gene encodes CDR1 DFQATT and CDR2 SNEGSKA (reference sequence). The V end was cut by 0 bases, the J end by 6 bases, with 12 bases between.

This chain connects TRBV11-2 to TRBJ2-3; the match to TRBD2 covers 9 bases. This CDR3 comprises 17 residues. V lost 0 bases, J lost 7 bases, and 11 bases stayed unmatched. CDR1 and CDR2 (germline): SGHAT, FQNNGV. The CDR3 DNA is TGTGCCAGCAGCTTAGATCGGAGGGGACTAGCTTCAAATACGCAGTATTTT. This translates into CASSLDRRGLASNTQYF.

This clonotype was detected ten times or more. This chain links TRBV12-5 with TRBJ2-7; 7 nucleotides agree with TRBD2. The length of the CDR3 is 16 residues. The junction had 11 bases not matched to a gene; V was cut back by 1 base and J by 5 bases. Germline-derived CDR1 and CDR2 are LGHNT and FRNRAP. The CDR3 DNA sequence: TGTGCTAGTGGTTTGGGAGGGTCGGGAGGTTCCAACGAGCAGTACTTC. Residues: CASGLGGSGGSNEQYF.

The table lists this clonotype with many counts. The chain joins TRBV3-1 to TRBJ1-2; TRBD1 aligns across 7 bases. CDR1 is LGHDT and CDR2 is YNNKEL in the germline V gene (reference sequence). Trimming took 1 base from V and 3 from J; bases not matched to a gene: 2. The CDR3 is 14 residues long. The CDR3 sequence is CASSQGGQDYGYTF. The CDR3 nucleotides are TGTGCCAGCAGCCAAGGAGGACAGGACTATGGCTACACCTTC.

This clonotype is a singleton in its sample. The V call is TRBV7-9, the J call TRBJ1-2; 7 nucleotides align to TRBD1. Germline V gene data show CDR1 as SEHNR and CDR2 as FQNEAQ (reference sequence). V lost 0 bases to trimming and J lost 4 bases; unmatched junction nucleotides: 14. The CDR3 consists of 18 residues. The CDR3 sequence: CASSLAQYRSRGGYGYTF. Written as DNA, the CDR3 is TGTGCCAGCAGCTTAGCCCAGTATCGTTCCAGGGGGGGCTATGGCTACACCTTC.

This clonotype has at least ten counts. The V call is TRBV29-1, the J call TRBJ1-1, with a tentative D call TRBD1 (5 bases). The CDR3 is 12 residues long. Germline CDR1 reads SQVTM; CDR2 reads ANQGSEA. V lost 4 bases to trimming and J lost 5 bases, with 11 bases between them. CDR3 in DNA: TGCAGCGTTGGCTGGGGGGGGACTGAAGCTTTCTTT. Translated, it gives CSVGWGGTEAFF.

V usage is TRBV5-1 and J usage is TRBJ1-1; TRBD1 might be the D (6 bases). The V gene lost 6 bases and the J gene lost 3 bases, with 15 bases spanning the gap. Germline lookup yields CDR1 SGHRS and CDR2 YFSETQ. The length of the CDR3 is 14 residues. CDR3 loop: CASNQLGQHTEAFF. Here the CDR3 DNA reads TGCGCCAGCAACCAACTTGGACAGCACACTGAAGCTTTCTTT.

This clonotype was found a few times. Given a much more abundant clone one base away, this may be a read error. The chain uses TRBV15 and TRBJ2-1; a possible D gene is TRBD1 (6 bases). Trimming pared 3 bases from V and 4 bases from J, leaving 16 bases between. The CDR3 totals 16 residues. Germline values: CDR1 LNHNV, CDR2 YYDKDF (reference sequence). The CDR3 reads CATSSQDSRRYNEQFF. The DNA of the CDR3 is TGTGCCACCAGCAGTCAGGACAGCAGAAGATACAATGAGCAGTTCTTC.

At least ten counts were recorded for this clonotype. The gene calls are TRBV15 and TRBJ1-2; 7 bases fit TRBD1. The CDR3 contains 15 residues. CDR1 is LNHNV, CDR2 YYDKDF, per germline (reference sequence). The V segment lost 0 bases and the J segment 4 bases; nucleotides outside the gene matches: 5. The CDR3 region is CATSRDQGGTYGYTF. CDR3 in DNA: TGTGCCACCAGCAGAGATCAGGGGGGGACCTATGGCTACACCTTC.